This TCR beta chain was obtained from a study of CD8+CD57+ T cells in acquired aplastic anemia. Study-level background: Each DNA sample taken from sorted CD4+ and CD8+ cells came to 3 to 3.5 ug on average.

Germline lookup yields CDR1 SGDLS and CDR2 YYNGEE. The CDR3 totals 13 residues. V was trimmed by 4 bases and J by 0 bases, leaving 7 bases between them. TCR beta VDJ and CDR3 profiles were obtained from a genomic DNA template. TCRdb analysed the reads with MiXCR anew, one entry per CDR3 protein. Of 250,000 to 350,000 distinct CDR3 sequences in the sample, approximately 56% were seen once. This rearrangement joins TRBV9 to TRBJ1-1; D is ambiguous. The sequencing sample was made of sorted CD4+, CD8+, or CD8+CD57+ T cells (not recorded which) from PBMCs. This TCR was recovered from a human donor with severe aplastic anemia or a healthy control (not recorded which). CDR3 sequence reads: CASSPEMNTEAFF. In nucleotides, the CDR3 is TGTGCCAGCAGCCCCGAGATGAACACTGAAGCTTTCTTT.